Below, 18 T cell receptor beta chains from the same sample are listed, as sequenced in a study of regulatory T cells in long-lasting Graves disease (dated by TCRdb to the early 2020s). The receptor library was made with multiplex PCR. Instrument on record: Illumina HiSeq 4000. To build TCR beta libraries, CDR3 regions were amplified by Arm-PCR using iRepertoire HTBI primers. The public reads were quality trimmed at Q25 with fastp and then assembled into clones with MiXCR by TCRdb, keeping productive beta chains. Merged by CDR3 protein, the rows form single entries marked with the most common genes and DNA. This sample comprises roughly 610,000 distinct CDR3 sequences, about 15% of them detected only once. Clones ranked in the top ten supply more than 15% of the sample. The intended sense of this specimen's time point label: newly diagnosed GD, antithyroid drugs for less than 3 months. For both TCR sequencing and RNA sequencing, RNA was extracted from PBMCs using TRIzol.

These data also featured in a second study, about T cells in Graves' hyperthyroidism and ophthalmopathy.

The sequenced sample was peripheral blood mononuclear cells (PBMCs), obtained at new diagnosis, from a patient treated with antithyroid drugs. These receptor sequences come from a woman younger than 45 with Graves disease. Donor details come from another sample of the same person, matched by shared clones.

This chain uses TRBV7-6 with TRBJ1-2, with D maybe TRBD1 (5 bases). The CDR3 consists of 15 residues. Germline V CDR1 and CDR2: SGHVS, FNYEAQ. Trimming pared 1 base from V and 4 bases from J, leaving 13 bases between. The CDR3 reads CASSLDPGTVYGYTF. CDR3 bases: TGTGCCAGCAGCTTAGACCCCGGGACCGTCTATGGCTACACCTTC.

This clonotype was picked up many times. The chain links TRBV19 to TRBJ2-2; 10 positions agree with TRBD1. The junction had 15 bases not matched to a gene; V was cut back by 5 bases and J by 6 bases. CDR1 is LNHDA and CDR2 is SQIVND in the germline V gene (reference sequence). This CDR3 contains 18 residues. For the CDR3, the DNA is TGTGCCAGTAGTCTACGTCGACAACGCGGACAGGGGGCCGGGGAGCTGTTTTTT. It translates to CASSLRRQRGQGAGELFF.

This clonotype has a count of ten or more. The V gene is TRBV11-2, the J gene TRBJ2-3, with D tentatively TRBD2 (5 bases). CDR3 length: 14 amino acids. Looked up from germline, CDR1 is SGHAT and CDR2 is FQNNGV. V lost 1 base, J lost 6 bases, and 11 bases lay in between. CDR3 residues: CASSLGSSGDTQYF. In DNA form, the CDR3 reads TGTGCCAGCAGCTTAGGTTCCTCGGGGGATACGCAGTATTTT.

The chain joins TRBV27 to TRBJ2-7; 11 bases fit TRBD2. V lost 2 bases and J lost 2; bases outside the gene matches: 2. Germline values: CDR1 MNHEY, CDR2 SMNVEV (reference sequence). The CDR3 is 15 amino acids. Written as DNA, the CDR3 is TGTGCCAGCAGTTTAACTAGCGGGGGACCCTACGAGCAGTACTTC. Amino acids: CASSLTSGGPYEQYF.

This clonotype was detected ten times or more. V usage is TRBV12-3 or TRBV12-4 and J usage is TRBJ1-2; maybe TRBD1 (6 bases). The CDR3 length is 12 residues. V lost 5 bases to trimming and J lost 6 bases, with 10 bases between them. As DNA, the CDR3 is TGTGCCAGCAGTCCCGGGGGGCATGGCTACACCTTC. Its translation is CASSPGGHGYTF.

In its sample, this clonotype was seen a few times. The CDR3 DNA reads TGTGCCAGCAGCCAACCCCGGAACTTAAGGTACGAGCAGTACTTC. Translation: CASSQPRNLRYEQYF. The chain couples TRBV3-1 to TRBJ2-7; D unclear. This CDR3 comprises 15 residues. In germline, CDR1 is LGHDT, CDR2 YNNKEL (reference sequence). V lost 2 bases and J 4 bases, leaving 15 bases between the germline ends.

This chain uses TRBV9 with TRBJ1-6; 10 bases are shared with TRBD1. Germline V lookup: CDR1 SGDLS, CDR2 YYNGEE. V was clipped by 4 bases and J by 13 bases; unmatched bases: 17. The CDR3 runs to 17 residues. The CDR3: CASSLRDRGPGERPLHF. The CDR3 DNA sequence: TGTGCCAGCAGCTTACGGGACAGGGGACCGGGTGAGCGTCCCCTCCACTTT.

This clonotype was picked up many times. The CDR3 DNA reads as TGTGCCAGCAGACGTCCGGGAGACCCTCTCTACGAGCAGTACTTC. Amino acids: CASRRPGDPLYEQYF. This rearrangement joins TRBV11-2 to TRBJ2-7, with D perhaps TRBD2 (6 bases). Germline assignment: CDR1 SGHAT and CDR2 FQNNGV. Trimming removed 6 bases at V and 3 bases at J, with 18 bases between. This CDR3 region has 15 residues.

This clonotype has ten or more counts. For the CDR3, the DNA is TGTGCCAGCAGTATTCGACAGGGGCCTAAAATAAGCACAGATACGCAGTATTTT. It specifies CASSIRQGPKISTDTQYF. This chain uses TRBV27 with TRBJ2-3; 8 bases are shared with TRBD1. The CDR3 has 18 amino acids. CDR1 is MNHEY and CDR2 is SMNVEV in the germline V gene (reference sequence). J lost 0 bases, V lost 5 bases, and 13 bases had no gene match.

A few counts support this clonotype. This may be a read error, as it is one base from a much larger clone. Since the CDR3 does not end with the conserved phenylalanine or tryptophan, this likely comes from a read error. The V gene is TRBV2, the J gene TRBJ2-1; maybe TRBD2 (6 bases). With 9 bases removed from V and 10 bases from J, the gap between germline ends came to 13 bases. This CDR3 has 11 residues. CDR1 is SNHLY and CDR2 is FYNNEI in the germline V gene. CDR3 nucleotides: TGTGCCAGAGAGGGAGGAACGGAGCAGTTCCTC. It is translated as CAREGGTEQFL.

The chain carries TRBV6-1 and TRBJ1-1; TRBD1 is a possible D gene (5 bases). The CDR3 is 14 residues long. V shed 5 bases and J shed 3 bases, with 13 bases lying between them. Germline loops: CDR1 MNHNS, CDR2 SASEGT. The CDR3 protein is CASSMAGGDTEAFF. The CDR3 DNA reads TGTGCCAGCAGTATGGCCGGGGGGGACACTGAAGCTTTCTTT.

This clonotype was recorded many times. The chain joins TRBV30 to TRBJ1-1, with D perhaps TRBD1 (5 bases). The germline gives CDR1 GTSNPN, CDR2 SVGIG (reference sequence). With 3 bases removed from V and 4 bases from J, the gap between germline ends came to 12 bases. This CDR3 region has 13 residues. The CDR3 DNA follows: TGTGCCTGGAGAAGGGGATTCAGCACTGAAGCTTTCTTT. It encodes CAWRRGFSTEAFF. Together with reference TRBV30 and TRBJ1-1, the CDR3 gives the full variable domain: SQTIHQWPATLVQPVGSPLSLECTVEGTSNPNLYWYRQAAGRGLQLLFYSVGIGQISSEVPQNLSASRPQDRQFILSSKKLLLSDSGFYLCAWRRGFSTEAFFGQGTRLTVV.

The J gene is TRBJ2-1, the V gene TRBV7-8, with 14 nucleotides matching TRBD2. The germline V gene has CDR1 SGHVS and CDR2 FQNEAQ. The CDR3 totals 20 residues. J lost 6 bases, V lost 5 bases, and 18 bases had no gene match. The CDR3 protein is CASSKGTSGSTLIGSNEQFF. The CDR3 nucleotides are TGTGCCAGCAGCAAAGGGACTAGCGGGAGCACTTTGATCGGTAGCAATGAGCAGTTCTTC. Using reference TRBV7-8 and TRBJ2-1 for the parts outside the CDR3, the full variable domain is GAGVSQSPRYKVAKRGQDVALRCDPISGHVSLFWYQQALGQGPEFLTYFQNEAQLDKSGLPSDRFFAERPEGSVSTLKIQRTQQEDSAVYLCASSKGTSGSTLIGSNEQFFGPGTRLTVL.

This clonotype was detected a few times. V is TRBV29-1 and J is TRBJ2-7, with 7 bases aligning to TRBD1. Trimming cost V 5 bases and J 0 bases; bases outside gene matches: 7. The CDR3 spans 14 residues. CDR1 and CDR2 from the germline V gene are SQVTM and ANQGSEA. For the CDR3, the DNA is TGCAGCGTTCAGCCACAGGGGAGCTCCTACGAGCAGTACTTC. This gives the protein CSVQPQGSSYEQYF.

This clonotype was seen ten or more times. The chain links TRBV6-1 to TRBJ1-1; perhaps TRBD1 as D (5 bases). Trimming shortened V by 6 bases and J by 4 bases, and 21 bases separated the two germline ends. This CDR3 spans 16 amino acids. CDR1 is MNHNS, CDR2 SASEGT, per germline. CDR3 nucleotide sequence: TGTGCCAGCAGGCCACTAGGGGATACAATGACCACTGAAGCTTTCTTT. As protein: CASRPLGDTMTTEAFF.

This clonotype was seen a few times. The genes are TRBV29-1 and TRBJ1-2; D gene uncertain. Trimming stripped 1 base from V and 4 bases from J, with 13 bases between. Germline CDR1 reads SQVTM; CDR2 reads ANQGSEA. The CDR3 is 14 amino acids. The DNA for the CDR3 is TGCAGCGTTGAAGGGCCAAGTAGGAGCTATGGCTACACCTTC. It specifies CSVEGPSRSYGYTF.

This clonotype has more than one count but fewer than ten. The chain has TRBV6-5 and TRBJ2-4, with 7 bases that match TRBD1. The CDR3 extends over 13 amino acids. Germline V lookup: CDR1 MNHEY, CDR2 SVGAGI. The junction had 3 bases not matched to a gene; V was cut back by 4 bases and J by 6 bases. CDR3 residues: CASSFRQGNIQYF. The CDR3 region has the DNA TGTGCCAGCAGTTTTCGACAGGGAAACATTCAGTACTTC.

This chain links TRBV5-1 with TRBJ2-5, with a weak D call TRBD1 (5 bases). The CDR3 contains 15 residues. The ends were cut back, 4 bases at V and 5 bases at J, with 18 bases in the middle. The germline V gene encodes CDR1 SGHRS and CDR2 YFSETQ. The DNA for the CDR3 is TGCGCCAGCAGCCCGGCCAGGGAACTTCAGGAGACCCAGTACTTC. Protein sequence: CASSPARELQETQYF. The complete variable domain, with remaining parts taken from reference TRBV5-1 and TRBJ2-5, reads KAGVTQTPRYLIKTRGQQVTLSCSPISGHRSVSWYQQTPGQGLQFLFEYFSETQRNKGNFPGRFSGRQFSNSRSEMNVSTLELGDSALYLCASSPARELQETQYFGPGTRLLVL.